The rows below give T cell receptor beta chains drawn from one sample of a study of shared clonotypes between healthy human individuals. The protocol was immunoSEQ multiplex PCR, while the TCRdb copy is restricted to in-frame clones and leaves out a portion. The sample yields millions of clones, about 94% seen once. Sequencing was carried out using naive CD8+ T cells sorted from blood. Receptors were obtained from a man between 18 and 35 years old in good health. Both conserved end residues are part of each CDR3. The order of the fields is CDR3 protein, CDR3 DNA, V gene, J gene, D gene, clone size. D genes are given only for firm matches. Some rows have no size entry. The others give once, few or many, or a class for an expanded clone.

CASSMYQGRDHEQYF	TGTGCCAGCAGCATGTATCAGGGAAGGGACCACGAGCAGTACTTC	TRBV11-1	TRBJ2-7	.	.
CASSVARFSNTEAFF	TGTGCCAGCAGCGTAGCTCGGTTTTCGAACACTGAAGCTTTCTTT	TRBV9	TRBJ1-1	.	.
CASSLITGLGLDGYTF	TGTGCCAGCAGCTTAATCACAGGGCTAGGTCTGGATGGCTACACCTTC	TRBV7-8	TRBJ1-2	.	few
CASSPRPKSEETQYF	TGTGCCAGCAGCCCCCGCCCGAAGAGCGAAGAGACCCAGTACTTC	TRBV7-9	TRBJ2-5	.	once
CATSQGRGGYEQYF	TGTGCCACCAGCCAAGGACGAGGGGGCTACGAGCAGTACTTC	TRBV15	TRBJ2-7	.	.
CASGEDLEAFF	TGTGCCAGCGGGGAAGATCTAGAAGCTTTCTTT	TRBV6-6	TRBJ1-1	.	.
CASGPGTAYGYTF	TGTGCTAGTGGACCCGGGACAGCCTATGGCTACACCTTC	TRBV12-5	TRBJ1-2	TRBD1	.
CASSLGGGADEQFF	TGTGCCAGCAGCTTGGGTGGGGGGGCCGATGAGCAGTTCTTC	TRBV5-6	TRBJ2-1	.	.
CASSPRDGTNTEAFF	TGTGCCAGCAGCCCCCGGGACGGGACGAACACTGAAGCTTTCTTT	TRBV9	TRBJ1-1	.	once
CASSQLGTVGLNQPQHF	TGTGCCAGCAGTCAACTAGGGACGGTGGGGCTGAATCAGCCCCAGCATTTT	TRBV2	TRBJ1-5	.	once
CASSMGTGPIYGYTF	TGTGCCAGTAGTATGGGGACAGGCCCGATCTATGGCTACACCTTC	TRBV19	TRBJ1-2	TRBD1	.
CATWDFSSYEQYF	TGTGCCACCTGGGACTTCAGCTCCTACGAGCAGTACTTC	TRBV21-1	TRBJ2-7	.	.
CASSQWRGTGTYEQYF	TGCGCCAGCAGCCAGTGGAGGGGGACAGGGACCTACGAGCAGTACTTC	TRBV4-3	TRBJ2-7	TRBD1	.
CASSFGTGSSYEQYF	TGTGCCAGCAGTTTCGGGACAGGAAGCTCCTACGAGCAGTACTTC	TRBV27	TRBJ2-7	TRBD1	few
CASSLWGGRAMDEQFF	TGTGCCAGCAGCCTTTGGGGGGGGAGGGCCATGGATGAGCAGTTCTTC	TRBV27	TRBJ2-1	TRBD2	once
CASSQSNSGRGALEQYF	TGCGCCAGCAGCCAATCTAATAGCGGGAGGGGCGCTTTGGAGCAGTACTTC	TRBV4-3	TRBJ2-7	TRBD2	.
CAIHRDRGPYEQYF	TGTGCCATCCATCGGGACAGGGGGCCTTACGAGCAGTACTTC	TRBV2	TRBJ2-7	TRBD1	.
CASSLSGAGAEAFF	TGTGCCAGCAGTTTATCCGGGGCCGGTGCTGAAGCTTTCTTT	TRBV28	TRBJ1-1	.	.
CASRLTGEFYGYTF	TGTGCCAGCAGACTTACAGGGGAGTTCTATGGCTACACCTTC	TRBV6-5	TRBJ1-2	TRBD1	.
CASSPPLQPYEQYF	TGTGCCAGCTCACCACCGCTACAGCCCTACGAGCAGTACTTC	TRBV18	TRBJ2-7	.	.
CASSYPGDYTF	TGTGCCAGCAGTTACCCGGGGGACTACACCTTC	TRBV6-5	TRBJ1-2	.	.
CASSPKGDTYEQYF	TGTGCCAGCAGCCCAAAGGGGGATACCTACGAGCAGTACTTC	TRBV11-3	TRBJ2-7	.	.
CARSLIWGANGYTF	TGTGCCAGAAGCTTGATTTGGGGGGCAAATGGCTACACCTTC	TRBV5-3	TRBJ1-2	.	once
CASSQSAGGSSYNEQFF	TGCGCCAGCAGCCAATCAGCGGGGGGTTCCTCCTACAATGAGCAGTTCTTC	TRBV4-1	TRBJ2-1	TRBD2	.
CSVEGLNTEAFF	TGCAGCGTCGAGGGGCTGAACACTGAAGCTTTCTTT	TRBV29-1	TRBJ1-1	.	once
CASSFKTGQETQYF	TGTGCCAGCAGCTTTAAGACAGGACAAGAGACCCAGTACTTC	TRBV5-4	TRBJ2-5	.	.
CASSTDGTYTGELFF	TGTGCCAGCTCTACCGACGGGACATACACCGGGGAGCTGTTTTTT	TRBV18	TRBJ2-2	.	.
CASSSGQGGTNEQFF	TGTGCCAGCAGCTCCGGACAGGGGGGAACCAATGAGCAGTTCTTC	TRBV7-9	TRBJ2-1	TRBD1	.
CASSLGIGEQYF	TGTGCCAGCAGCTTAGGGATAGGCGAGCAGTACTTC	TRBV7-9	TRBJ2-7	.	.
CASSMGTGDSYEQYF	TGTGCCAGTAGTATGGGGACAGGGGACTCCTACGAGCAGTACTTC	TRBV19	TRBJ2-7	TRBD1	.
CSVVLRLIQSRANVLTF	TGCAGCGTTGTATTGCGACTCATACAAAGTCGGGCCAACGTCCTGACTTTC	TRBV29-1	TRBJ2-6	.	.
CASSFGEGQGEGRDEQFF	TGTGCCAGCAGCTTTGGAGAGGGCCAGGGGGAGGGCCGGGATGAGCAGTTCTTC	TRBV11-2	TRBJ2-1	.	.
CASSRTGYDEQFF	TGCGCCAGCAGTCGTACAGGGTACGATGAGCAGTTCTTC	TRBV5-1	TRBJ2-1	.	.
CASSQDGMNTEAFF	TGTGCCAGCAGCCAAGATGGGATGAACACTGAAGCTTTCTTT	TRBV14	TRBJ1-1	.	.
CASSQEYTLDGYTF	TGCGCCAGCAGCCAAGAATACACTCTCGATGGCTACACCTTC	TRBV4-3	TRBJ1-2	.	.
CASSATGGHEQFF	TGTGCCAGCAGCGCGACAGGGGGGCATGAGCAGTTCTTC	TRBV7-9	TRBJ2-1	TRBD1	.
CASSPHTSGTGELFF	TGTGCCAGCAGTCCGCATACCTCGGGCACCGGGGAGCTGTTTTTT	TRBV27	TRBJ2-2	.	.
CASSVEWGADTQYF	TGTGCCAGCAGCGTAGAGTGGGGTGCAGATACGCAGTATTTT	TRBV9	TRBJ2-3	.	.
CASREAGEGRNNEQFF	TGTGCCAGCAGAGAAGCCGGGGAGGGCCGCAACAATGAGCAGTTCTTC	TRBV2	TRBJ2-1	TRBD2	.
CATSRRTSEGEQFF	TGTGCCACCAGCCGGAGGACTAGTGAGGGTGAGCAGTTCTTC	TRBV15	TRBJ2-1	TRBD2	.
CSVGDGSYEQYF	TGCAGCGTGGGGGACGGAAGTTACGAGCAGTACTTC	TRBV29-1	TRBJ2-7	.	.
CASSPAGARSYNEQFF	TGTGCCAGCAGTCCCGCGGGGGCGCGATCCTACAATGAGCAGTTCTTC	TRBV27	TRBJ2-1	.	.
CATSRESGNTIYF	TGTGCCACCAGCAGGGAGTCTGGAAACACCATATATTTT	TRBV15	TRBJ1-3	.	.
CASSLRDRGPVETQYF	TGTGCCAGCAGCTTAAGGGACAGGGGGCCTGTGGAGACCCAGTACTTC	TRBV7-9	TRBJ2-5	TRBD1	.